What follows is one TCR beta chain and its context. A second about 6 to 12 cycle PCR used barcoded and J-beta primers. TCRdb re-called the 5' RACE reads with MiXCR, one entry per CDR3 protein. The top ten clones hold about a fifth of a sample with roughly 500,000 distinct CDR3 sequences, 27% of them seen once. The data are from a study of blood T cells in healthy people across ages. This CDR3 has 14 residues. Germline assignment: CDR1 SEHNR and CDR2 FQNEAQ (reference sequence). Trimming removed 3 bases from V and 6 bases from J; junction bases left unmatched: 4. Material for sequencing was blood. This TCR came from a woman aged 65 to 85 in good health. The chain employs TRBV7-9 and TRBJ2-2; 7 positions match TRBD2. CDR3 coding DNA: TGTGCCAGCAGCTTCCAGAGCGGGGCCGGGGAGCTGTTTTTT. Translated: CASSFQSGAGELFF.